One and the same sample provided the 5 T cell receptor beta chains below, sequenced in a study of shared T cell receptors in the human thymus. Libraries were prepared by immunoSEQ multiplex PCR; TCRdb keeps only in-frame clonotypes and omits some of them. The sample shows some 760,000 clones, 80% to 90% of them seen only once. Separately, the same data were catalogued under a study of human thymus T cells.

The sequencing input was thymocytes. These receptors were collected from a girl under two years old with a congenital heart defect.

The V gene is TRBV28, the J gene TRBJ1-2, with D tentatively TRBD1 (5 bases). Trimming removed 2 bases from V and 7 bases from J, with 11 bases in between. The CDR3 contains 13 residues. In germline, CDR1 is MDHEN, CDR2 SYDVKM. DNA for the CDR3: TGTGCCAGCAGTTTACTGTCCGGGGGTGGCTACACCTTC. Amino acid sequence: CASSLLSGGGYTF.

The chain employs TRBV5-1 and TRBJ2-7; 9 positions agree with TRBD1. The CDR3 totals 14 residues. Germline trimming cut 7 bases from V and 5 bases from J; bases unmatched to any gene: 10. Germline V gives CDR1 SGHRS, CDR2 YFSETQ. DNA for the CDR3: TGCGCCAGCTCCTGGGGGACAGGGACCCACGAGCAGTACTTC. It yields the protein CASSWGTGTHEQYF.

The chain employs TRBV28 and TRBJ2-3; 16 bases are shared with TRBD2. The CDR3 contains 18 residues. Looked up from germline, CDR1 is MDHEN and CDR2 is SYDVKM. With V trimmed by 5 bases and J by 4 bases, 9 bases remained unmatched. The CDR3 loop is CASSPGTSGGANSDTQYF. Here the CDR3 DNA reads TGTGCCAGCAGTCCCGGGACTAGCGGGGGGGCCAACTCAGATACGCAGTATTTT.

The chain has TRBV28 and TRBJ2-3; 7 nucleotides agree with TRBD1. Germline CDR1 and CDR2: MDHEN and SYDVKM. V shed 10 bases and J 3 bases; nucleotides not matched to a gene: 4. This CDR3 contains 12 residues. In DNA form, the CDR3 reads TGTGCCATCGACAGGGCGACAGATACGCAGTATTTT. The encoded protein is CAIDRATDTQYF.

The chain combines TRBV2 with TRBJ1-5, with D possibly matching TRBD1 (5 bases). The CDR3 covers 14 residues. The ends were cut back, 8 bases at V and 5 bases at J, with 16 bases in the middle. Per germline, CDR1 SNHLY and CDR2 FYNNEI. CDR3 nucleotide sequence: TGTGCCAGCGAGGGACTGCCGGGCCATCAGCCCCAGCATTTT. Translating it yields CASEGLPGHQPQHF.